The 32 T cell receptor beta chains listed next were all sequenced from one sample in a study of blood T cell repertoires in COVID-19. The repertoire was sequenced with immunoSEQ multiplex PCR; TCRdb's copy has only in-frame clones and lacks some. The sample has roughly 190,000 clones, about 78% seen once. Sequencing was performed on peripheral blood. Receptors originate from a woman aged 50 to 60 with active or convalescent COVID-19.

The chain combines TRBV7-7 with TRBJ2-5, with 11 bases matching TRBD1. CDR1 and CDR2 from the germline V gene are SSHAT and FNYEAQ (reference sequence). The CDR3 totals 17 residues. V gave up 5 bases and J gave up 7 bases; unmatched junction bases: 15. The CDR3 spells CASSATPPGQGVGTQYF. The CDR3 nucleotides are TGTGCCAGCAGCGCCACACCACCGGGACAGGGGGTCGGGACCCAGTACTTC.

This chain joins TRBV7-2 and TRBJ2-7, with 10 bases fitting TRBD2. This CDR3 comprises 16 residues. CDR1 SGHTA and CDR2 FQGNSA come from the germline V gene. Trimming removed 1 base from V and 6 bases from J; junction bases left unmatched: 9. The CDR3 DNA is TGTGCCAGCAGCTTAGTTGTAGCGGGGGGACGGGGCGAGCAGTACTTC. This encodes CASSLVVAGGRGEQYF.

The chain employs TRBV7-8 and TRBJ2-3; 8 nucleotides agree with TRBD2. CDR3 size: 15 residues. The V gene's germline CDR1 is SGHVS and CDR2 FQNEAQ. The V segment lost 3 bases and the J segment 5 bases; nucleotides outside the gene matches: 7. The CDR3 reads CASSFSAAGEDTQYF. The DNA for the CDR3 is TGTGCCAGCAGCTTCTCTGCAGCGGGGGAAGATACGCAGTATTTT.

V and J are TRBV19 and TRBJ1-5, with 10 positions matching TRBD1. With 8 bases clipped from V and 5 bases from J, the junction kept 12 bases outside the gene matches. Germline-derived CDR1 and CDR2 are LNHDA and SQIVND (reference sequence). The CDR3 length is 16 residues. The CDR3 loop is CASRQGATIRDQPQHF. CDR3 nucleotide sequence: TGTGCCAGTCGACAGGGGGCTACCATACGTGATCAGCCCCAGCATTTT. Full variable domain (outside the CDR3, taken from reference TRBV19 and TRBJ1-5): DGGITQSPKYLFRKEGQNVTLSCEQNLNHDAMYWYRQDPGQGLRLIYYSQIVNDFQKGDIAEGYSVSREKKESFPLTVTSAQKNPTAFYLCASRQGATIRDQPQHFGDGTRLSIL.

This rearrangement joins TRBV5-1 to TRBJ1-1; 8 nucleotides agree with TRBD1. With V trimmed by 4 bases and J by 3 bases, 5 bases remained unmatched. CDR3 size: 14 residues. Germline CDR1 and CDR2: SGHRS and YFSETQ. The CDR3 nucleotides read TGCGCCAGCAGCAACGGACAGGGCGACACTGAAGCTTTCTTT. It is translated as CASSNGQGDTEAFF.

This clone has just one count. The J gene is TRBJ1-1, the V gene TRBV15; a possible D gene is TRBD1 (6 bases). The CDR3 is 13 amino acids. V was clipped by 3 bases and J by 7 bases, with 12 bases between them. Per the germline V gene, CDR1 is LNHNV and CDR2 is YYDKDF (reference sequence). Here the CDR3 DNA reads TGTGCCACCAGCAGGAACTCACAGGGTGAAGCTTTCTTT. It specifies CATSRNSQGEAFF.

The chain carries TRBV27 and TRBJ1-2; perhaps TRBD1 as D (5 bases). The V end lost 2 bases, the J end lost 7 bases, and 11 bases lay between the germline ends. The CDR3 totals 13 residues. The germline V gene encodes CDR1 MNHEY and CDR2 SMNVEV (reference sequence). The CDR3 region is CASSLGQGFGYTF. CDR3 coding DNA: TGTGCCAGCAGTTTAGGGCAGGGCTTTGGCTACACCTTC.

V is TRBV5-5 and J is TRBJ2-7, with TRBD1 as a possible D gene (6 bases). The V gene's germline CDR1 is SGHKS and CDR2 YYEKEE (reference sequence). V was clipped by 1 base and J by 4 bases, with 24 bases between them. This CDR3 comprises 18 residues. CDR3 DNA: TGTGCCAGCAGCTTGTTCAGGGGTTCCTCGTCGACATCATACGAGCAGTACTTC. Translated, it gives CASSLFRGSSSTSYEQYF.

This rearrangement joins TRBV6-6 to TRBJ2-3; TRBD1 is a possible D gene (5 bases). Per germline, CDR1 MNHNY and CDR2 SVGAGI (reference sequence). V lost 2 bases and J lost 4, with 13 bases in between. The CDR3 spans 15 residues. CDR3 region: CASSYGAGNADTQYF. CDR3 in DNA: TGTGCCAGCAGTTACGGAGCAGGGAATGCAGATACGCAGTATTTT.

V is TRBV5-1 and J is TRBJ1-4; perhaps TRBD1 as D (6 bases). CDR1 SGHRS and CDR2 YFSETQ come from the germline V gene. The CDR3 extends over 17 amino acids. Trimming took 3 bases from V and 1 from J, leaving 16 bases between them. The CDR3 protein is CASSSGAGEGTNEKLFF. For the CDR3, the DNA is TGCGCCAGCAGCTCAGGGGCAGGGGAAGGAACTAATGAAAAACTGTTTTTT.

The chain joins TRBV7-3 to TRBJ2-7, with TRBD2 identical over 10 bases. Trimming at V came to 5 bases and at J to 4 bases, leaving 8 bases not matched to a gene. CDR1 and CDR2 from the germline V gene are SGHTA and FQGTGA. The CDR3 spans 15 residues. The CDR3 loop reads CASSPRAGGPYEQYF. DNA for the CDR3: TGTGCCAGCAGCCCTAGAGCGGGAGGGCCTTACGAGCAGTACTTC.

This clone was detected only once. J is TRBJ1-2 and V is TRBV5-1; 10 nucleotides agree with TRBD1. V gave up 4 bases and J gave up 6 bases; unmatched junction bases: 6. This CDR3 has 14 residues. The germline CDR1 and CDR2 sequences are SGHRS and YFSETQ. The chain's CDR3 is CASSGRTGGDGYTF. The CDR3 bases are TGCGCCAGCAGCGGGCGGACAGGGGGAGATGGCTACACCTTC.

DNA of the CDR3: TGTGCCAGCAGCGGACAGGGAGGAGCGGGAGGGTTGGATGAGCAGTTCTTC. This gives the protein CASSGQGGAGGLDEQFF. The chain has TRBV7-2 and TRBJ2-1; the match to TRBD2 covers 10 bases. The CDR3 spans 17 residues. The V segment lost 5 bases and the J segment 8 bases; nucleotides outside the gene matches: 15. Germline values: CDR1 SGHTA, CDR2 FQGNSA.

J is TRBJ2-1 and V is TRBV7-3; TRBD2 aligns across 10 bases. V gave up 6 bases and J gave up 9 bases; unmatched junction bases: 8. CDR3 size: 14 residues. Germline V gene sequence: CDR1 SGHTA, CDR2 FQGTGA. The CDR3 protein is CASRQLAGSGEQFF. CDR3 coding DNA: TGTGCCAGCAGACAACTAGCGGGATCGGGTGAGCAGTTCTTC.

This clone has only one observation. V is TRBV29-1 and J is TRBJ1-2, with TRBD1 identical over 8 bases. The CDR3 extends over 14 amino acids. J gave up 4 bases and V 4 bases, and 8 bases lay outside the gene matches. CDR1 is SQVTM and CDR2 is ANQGSEA in the germline V gene. The CDR3 DNA is TGCAGCGTTGGCCTCAGGGGGCCGCTCTATGGCTACACCTTC. It codes for CSVGLRGPLYGYTF.

This clone has a handful of counts. This sequence joins TRBV19 and TRBJ2-2; 8 positions agree with TRBD1. V was pared by 9 bases and J by 1 base, with 4 bases of the junction left unmatched. Germline values: CDR1 LNHDA, CDR2 SQIVND (reference sequence). The CDR3 sequence is 14 residues long. CDR3: CASSGTGNTGELFF. CDR3 nucleotides: TGTGCCAGCTCCGGGACAGGGAACACCGGGGAGCTGTTTTTT.

The V gene is TRBV19, the J gene TRBJ1-1; the match to TRBD1 covers 7 bases. Germline assignment: CDR1 LNHDA and CDR2 SQIVND (reference sequence). The ends lost 7 bases at V and 4 bases at J; junction bases unmatched: 9. The CDR3 is made up of 14 amino acids. CDR3 loop: CASTPDRVGTEAFF. In DNA, the CDR3 is TGTGCCAGTACCCCCGACAGGGTGGGCACTGAAGCTTTCTTT.

V usage is TRBV30 and J usage is TRBJ1-2; maybe TRBD1 (5 bases). V shed 4 bases and J shed 8 bases, with 17 bases lying between them. This CDR3 contains 13 residues. Germline V CDR1 and CDR2: GTSNPN, SVGIG (reference sequence). The CDR3 region has the DNA TGTGCCTGGATTTCAATGCGGGGCTGGGGCTACACCTTC. It yields the protein CAWISMRGWGYTF. The complete variable domain, with remaining parts taken from reference TRBV30 and TRBJ1-2, reads SQTIHQWPATLVQPVGSPLSLECTVEGTSNPNLYWYRQAAGRGLQLLFYSVGIGQISSEVPQNLSASRPQDRQFILSSKKLLLSDSGFYLCAWISMRGWGYTFGSGTRLTVV.

CDR3 amino acids: CASRTGGTTNQPQHF. DNA for the CDR3: TGTGCCAGCAGGACAGGGGGCACTACTAATCAGCCCCAGCATTTT. The chain couples TRBV27 to TRBJ1-5; TRBD1 agrees at 10 bases. V lost 6 bases to trimming and J lost 4 bases; unmatched junction nucleotides: 6. The CDR3 has 15 amino acids. Per germline, CDR1 MNHEY and CDR2 SMNVEV (reference sequence).

The rearrangement links TRBV6-1 to TRBJ1-2; TRBD1 might be the D (6 bases). Germline CDR1 reads MNHNS; CDR2 reads SASEGT. The CDR3 has 15 residues. V was clipped by 1 base and J by 7 bases, with 16 bases between them. CDR3 region: CASSEGIQGYSGYTF. The CDR3 coding sequence is TGTGCCAGCAGTGAAGGTATACAGGGCTACTCTGGCTACACCTTC.

The V and J genes are TRBV4-2 and TRBJ2-1; 11 bases line up with TRBD2. The CDR3 spans 16 residues. CDR1 and CDR2 (germline): LGHNA, YNFKEQ. The trim removed 1 base at V and 5 bases at J, leaving 4 bases unmatched. CDR3 sequence: CASSQGIAGGNNEQFF. CDR3 coding DNA: TGTGCCAGCAGCCAAGGGATAGCGGGAGGGAACAATGAGCAGTTCTTC.

The rearrangement joins TRBV18 to TRBJ1-2; D unclear. Germline CDR1 reads KGHSH; CDR2 reads LQKENI. V lost 2 bases, J lost 8 bases, and 15 bases lay in between. This CDR3 contains 14 residues. CDR3 nucleotide sequence: TGTGCCAGCTCACCAGAGGCAGCTTCGGGGGGCTACACCTTC. Protein product: CASSPEAASGGYTF.

The genes are TRBV7-9 and TRBJ1-6; D is undetermined. CDR1 is SEHNR, CDR2 FQNEAQ, per germline (reference sequence). This CDR3 contains 16 residues. The V end lost 5 bases, the J end lost 0 bases, and 11 bases lay between the germline ends. The CDR3 coding sequence is TGTGCCAGCAGCCCCAGTGGGAGCTCCTATAATTCACCCCTCCACTTT. This encodes CASSPSGSSYNSPLHF.

This chain links TRBV19 with TRBJ1-2; 8 bases are shared with TRBD1. The V gene end was trimmed by 3 bases and the J gene end by 4 bases; junction bases not matched to a gene: 7. CDR3 length: 15 residues. Germline lookup yields CDR1 LNHDA and CDR2 SQIVND (reference sequence). CDR3 residues: CASSMTGAAGYGYTF. DNA for the CDR3: TGTGCCAGTAGTATGACAGGGGCTGCTGGCTATGGCTACACCTTC.

V usage is TRBV27 and J usage is TRBJ2-4; 7 nucleotides line up with TRBD1. CDR1 MNHEY and CDR2 SMNVEV come from the germline V gene (reference sequence). The CDR3 is 15 residues long. Trimming took 5 bases from V and 11 from J; bases not matched to a gene: 15. The CDR3, as DNA: TGTGCCAGCAGTCCACGGACAGGCTCCCGAAGTCTTCAGTACTTC. This encodes CASSPRTGSRSLQYF.

The rearrangement links TRBV2 to TRBJ1-5; TRBD1 might be the D (5 bases). This CDR3 contains 15 residues. The germline V and J ends were trimmed by 1 base and 7 bases, with 14 bases remaining between them. The germline V gene encodes CDR1 SNHLY and CDR2 FYNNEI. CDR3 in amino acids: CASSEGVQGRQPQHF. The CDR3 region has the DNA TGTGCCAGCAGTGAAGGGGTGCAGGGAAGGCAGCCCCAGCATTTT.

This chain connects TRBV6-5 to TRBJ2-1, with no clear D. V was trimmed by 8 bases and J by 0 bases, leaving 14 bases between them. The CDR3 runs to 15 residues. Germline CDR1 is MNHEY and CDR2 is SVGAGI. In DNA, the CDR3 is TGTGCCAGCTCACTTGAGCTTAGCTCCTACAATGAGCAGTTCTTC. It encodes CASSLELSSYNEQFF.

The chain combines TRBV11-2 with TRBJ2-3; TRBD2 matches 14 bases. The germline gives CDR1 SGHAT, CDR2 FQNNGV. V shed 1 base and J 0 bases; nucleotides not matched to a gene: 3. This CDR3 is 18 amino acids long. The CDR3: CASSLAGLAGASTDTQYF. CDR3 nucleotide sequence: TGTGCCAGCAGCTTAGCGGGACTAGCGGGGGCTAGCACAGATACGCAGTATTTT.

V gene TRBV11-3 combines with J gene TRBJ1-1; D gene unclear. The V gene's germline CDR1 is SGHNT and CDR2 YENEEA. Trimming removed 5 bases from V and 1 base from J, with 8 bases in between. CDR3 size: 13 residues. The CDR3 coding sequence is TGTGCCAGCAGCCTTACAAGGAACACTGAAGCTTTCTTT. Residues: CASSLTRNTEAFF.

The chain is built from TRBV7-2 and TRBJ2-5, with D possibly TRBD2 on 5 matching bases. The CDR3 is 13 residues long. Germline V gene data show CDR1 as SGHTA and CDR2 as FQGNSA. Trimming removed 5 bases from V and 9 bases from J, with 16 bases in between. The CDR3 bases are TGTGCCAGCAGCCGGACTTCTCTTGGGTCCCAGTACTTC. Protein product: CASSRTSLGSQYF.

This sequence joins TRBV30 and TRBJ1-2; 7 bases are a match to TRBD1. This CDR3 comprises 15 residues. After removal of 2 bases from V and 0 bases from J, the junction contained 6 bases not matched to a gene. CDR1 and CDR2 from the germline V gene are GTSNPN and SVGIG (reference sequence). The CDR3 sequence is CAWSSTGTANYGYTF. DNA for the CDR3: TGTGCCTGGAGTTCAACCGGGACAGCTAACTATGGCTACACCTTC.

This chain uses TRBV6-6 with TRBJ2-7; D perhaps matches TRBD1 (6 bases). Trimming removed 7 bases at V and 5 bases at J, with 15 bases between. This CDR3 has 13 amino acids. In germline, CDR1 is MNHNY, CDR2 SVGAGI (reference sequence). The CDR3 region has the DNA TGTGCCAGCACCAGGGACACCTCGAACGAGCAGTACTTC. Protein product: CASTRDTSNEQYF.